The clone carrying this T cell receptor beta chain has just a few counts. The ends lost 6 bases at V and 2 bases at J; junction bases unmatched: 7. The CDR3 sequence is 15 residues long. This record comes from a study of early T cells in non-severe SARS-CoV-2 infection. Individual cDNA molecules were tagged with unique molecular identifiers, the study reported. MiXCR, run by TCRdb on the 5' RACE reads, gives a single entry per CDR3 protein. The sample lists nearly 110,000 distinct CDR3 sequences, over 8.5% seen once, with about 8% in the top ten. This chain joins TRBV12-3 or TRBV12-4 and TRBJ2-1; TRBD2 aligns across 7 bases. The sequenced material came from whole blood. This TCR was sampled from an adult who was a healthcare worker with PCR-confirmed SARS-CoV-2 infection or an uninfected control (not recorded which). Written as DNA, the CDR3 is TGTGCCAGCAGACGTGCTAGCGGCCCCTACAATGAGCAGTTCTTC. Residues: CASRRASGPYNEQFF.